Below, 30 T cell receptor beta chains from the same sample are listed, as sequenced in a study of technical replicates of blood from a few donors. Produced via immunoSEQ multiplex PCR; TCRdb's table is partial and in-frame only. Of approximately 74,000 clones in the sample, 80% to 90% are singletons; the top ten hold approximately 5%. Sequencing was done on a sample of PBMCs. The receptors originated from a human donor in good health. Some clones in this sample may be carry-over from other donors' samples.

The chain carries TRBV7-3 and TRBJ1-6; 7 positions agree with TRBD1. From germline, CDR1 is SGHTA and CDR2 FQGTGA. The CDR3 length is 13 residues. V trimming: 5 bases; J trimming: 13 bases; junction bases outside the gene matches: 8. This chain's CDR3 is CASSQGTAAPLHF. Here the CDR3 DNA reads TGTGCCAGCAGCCAAGGGACAGCGGCCCCCCTCCACTTT.

This chain joins TRBV7-3 and TRBJ2-3; 9 bases match TRBD2. There are 13 residues in the CDR3. The trim removed 5 bases at V and 14 bases at J, leaving 11 bases unmatched. Germline V gene lookup returns CDR1 SGHTA and CDR2 FQGTGA. This chain's CDR3 is CASSQPAGGPPYF. DNA for the CDR3: TGTGCCAGCAGCCAACCGGCGGGAGGGCCTCCGTATTTT.

Regarding this clone: Germline and junction disagree at one end, which may indicate a read error. CDR3 in amino acids: CASNQWTGGDYGYTF. The CDR3 nucleotides read TGCGCCAGCAACCAATGGACAGGGGGCGACTATGGCTACACCTTC. The V and J genes are TRBV4-3 and TRBJ1-2, with 11 bases aligning to TRBD1. Germline CDR1 is LGHNA and CDR2 is YSLEER. The length of the CDR3 is 15 residues.

This clone was seen ten or more times. The V and J genes are TRBV7-6 and TRBJ1-6, with D perhaps TRBD1 (6 bases). Germline CDR1 is SGHVS and CDR2 is FNYEAQ. The ends were cut back, 9 bases at V and 7 bases at J, with 13 bases in the middle. The CDR3 is made up of 13 amino acids. CDR3 nucleotide sequence: TGTGCCAGTGCGACAGGACTCAATTCACCCCTCCACTTT. Protein: CASATGLNSPLHF.

CDR3 DNA: TGTGCCAGCAGCTTGTTGCAACTCGACAGGGCCGAGCAGTACTTC. Translating gives CASSLLQLDRAEQYF. The V gene is TRBV7-6, the J gene TRBJ2-7; TRBD1 matches at 7 bases. Germline loops: CDR1 SGHVS, CDR2 FNYEAQ. There are 15 residues in the CDR3. V shed 3 bases, J shed 6 bases, and the junction held 11 bases outside the gene matches.

The genes are TRBV10-3 and TRBJ1-5, with no clear D. The V and J ends lost 4 bases and 2 bases respectively, with 9 bases between them. This CDR3 spans 14 amino acids. Germline V lookup: CDR1 ENHRY, CDR2 SYGVKD. The CDR3 nucleotides are TGTGCCATCAGTGTGGAGAGGGGCAATCAGCCCCAGCATTTT. It codes for CAISVERGNQPQHF.

In this sample, this clone turned up a few times. V gene TRBV7-2 combines with J gene TRBJ1-2; TRBD1 might be the D (6 bases). The V end lost 5 bases, the J end lost 8 bases, and 18 bases lay between the germline ends. The CDR3 totals 14 residues. CDR1 is SGHTA and CDR2 is FQGNSA in the germline V gene. The CDR3 DNA reads as TGTGCCAGCAGCATTAGCGGGGGGGCGAGGGGCTACACCTTC. Translated, it gives CASSISGGARGYTF.

The chain is built from TRBV18 and TRBJ2-5; tentative D call: TRBD1 (6 bases). V was pared by 6 bases and J by 2 bases, with 13 bases between. This CDR3 is built from 14 residues. The V gene's germline CDR1 is KGHSH and CDR2 LQKENI. CDR3 amino acids: CASSPRRGQETQYF. As DNA, the CDR3 is TGTGCCAGCTCCCCGAGAAGGGGGCAAGAGACCCAGTACTTC.

The chain employs TRBV5-1 and TRBJ2-6; D gene ambiguous. This CDR3 region has 14 residues. Per the germline V gene, CDR1 is SGHRS and CDR2 is YFSETQ. V dropped 3 bases and J dropped 1 base, with 5 bases sitting between them. The CDR3 protein is CASSSGSGANVLTF. CDR3 bases: TGCGCCAGCAGCTCCGGTTCTGGGGCCAACGTCCTGACTTTC.

The rearrangement links TRBV7-2 to TRBJ2-5; the match to TRBD2 covers 8 bases. Germline CDR1 reads SGHTA; CDR2 reads FQGNSA. This CDR3 spans 14 amino acids. J was trimmed by 3 bases and V by 5 bases; bases with no gene match: 5. CDR3 coding DNA: TGTGCCAGCAGCCCCGGGAGGGTTAAAGAGACCCAGTACTTC. Translating gives CASSPGRVKETQYF.

The chain couples TRBV4-2 to TRBJ1-2; D possibly corresponds to TRBD1 (6 bases). Germline V gene data show CDR1 as LGHNA and CDR2 as YNFKEQ. With 0 bases removed from V and 2 bases from J, the gap between germline ends came to 10 bases. This CDR3 region has 15 residues. CDR3 sequence: CASSQDRGGNYGYTF. The CDR3 bases are TGTGCCAGCAGCCAAGATAGGGGGGGCAACTATGGCTACACCTTC.

The rearrangement uses TRBV25-1 and TRBJ2-7, with D possibly being TRBD1 (6 bases). This CDR3 is built from 14 residues. From germline, CDR1 is MGHDK and CDR2 SYGVNS. The ends were cut back, 3 bases at V and 6 bases at J, with 15 bases in the middle. CDR3 sequence: CASSDIGTKSEQYF. CDR3 in DNA: TGTGCCAGCAGTGATATCGGGACAAAAAGCGAGCAGTACTTC.

The chain uses TRBV6-5 and TRBJ2-2; D might be TRBD2 (6 bases). Germline V CDR1 and CDR2: MNHEY, SVGAGI. This CDR3 contains 15 residues. Trimming cost V 1 base and J 4 bases, with 10 bases left between them. CDR3 DNA sequence: TGTGCCAGCAGTTACTTGCGGGACGGCACCGGGGAGCTGTTTTTT. Translated, it gives CASSYLRDGTGELFF.

The chain has TRBV15 and TRBJ2-2; D is unresolved. V was shortened by 0 bases and J by 4 bases, with 15 bases between the two germline ends. There are 17 residues in the CDR3. Per germline, CDR1 LNHNV and CDR2 YYDKDF (reference sequence). CDR3 protein: CATSRDLPSRLTGELFF. The CDR3 DNA reads TGTGCCACCAGCAGAGATCTACCGTCGCGACTCACCGGGGAGCTGTTTTTT.

V and J are TRBV19 and TRBJ2-7, with D maybe TRBD2 (5 bases). Looked up from germline, CDR1 is LNHDA and CDR2 is SQIVND (reference sequence). The CDR3 spans 13 residues. V was cut by 4 bases and J by 2 bases, with 9 bases left in between. This CDR3 is CASSNTGAYEQYF. DNA for the CDR3: TGTGCCAGTAGTAATACCGGGGCCTACGAGCAGTACTTC.

This clone occurred once. The genes are TRBV7-3 and TRBJ2-5; possibly TRBD2 for D (5 bases). The CDR3 spans 14 residues. Germline V gene lookup returns CDR1 SGHTA and CDR2 FQGTGA. The V and J ends lost 5 bases and 7 bases respectively, with 17 bases between them. The CDR3 DNA sequence: TGTGCCAGCAGCCAAGCGGCGGGTTTTGGGACCCAGTACTTC. Protein: CASSQAAGFGTQYF.

This chain connects TRBV19 to TRBJ2-7; TRBD2 is a possible D gene (5 bases). This CDR3 contains 12 residues. The V gene's germline CDR1 is LNHDA and CDR2 SQIVND (reference sequence). With 6 bases removed from V and 2 bases from J, the gap between germline ends came to 8 bases. CDR3 amino acids: CASRLRAYEQYF. CDR3 nucleotide sequence: TGTGCCAGTAGGTTGAGGGCCTACGAGCAGTACTTC.

This sequence joins TRBV6-1 and TRBJ1-2; D uncertain. CDR1 MNHNS and CDR2 SASEGT come from the germline V gene. The CDR3 extends over 15 amino acids. Trimming shortened V by 3 bases and J by 0 bases, and 11 bases separated the two germline ends. The DNA for the CDR3 is TGTGCCAGCAGTGAGATTCTAGGTTCTAACTATGGCTACACCTTC. This sequence encodes CASSEILGSNYGYTF.

This clone occurred once. The chain couples TRBV9 to TRBJ1-1, with unresolved D. CDR3 length: 14 residues. In germline, CDR1 is SGDLS, CDR2 YYNGEE. V lost 0 bases and J lost 1, with 7 bases in between. In DNA form, the CDR3 reads TGTGCCAGCAGCGTAGGTTCATCGAACACTGAAGCTTTCTTT. The encoded protein is CASSVGSSNTEAFF.

The V gene is TRBV4-1, the J gene TRBJ2-2; 8 positions match TRBD1. Trimming cost V 4 bases and J 3 bases; bases outside gene matches: 13. From germline, CDR1 is MGHRA and CDR2 YSYEKL. The length of the CDR3 is 18 residues. Here the CDR3 DNA reads TGCGCCAGCAGCCCCAGATCCTTAGGACAGGGATACACCGGGGAGCTGTTTTTT. Its translation is CASSPRSLGQGYTGELFF.

The CDR3 DNA reads TGTGCCAGCAGTCCGCCGGGCTCCTATAATTCACCCCTCCACTTT. Its translation: CASSPPGSYNSPLHF. V gene TRBV27 combines with J gene TRBJ1-6, with no clear D. The CDR3 is 15 amino acids. CDR1 MNHEY and CDR2 SMNVEV come from the germline V gene (reference sequence). Trimming cost V 5 bases and J 0 bases, with 8 bases left between them.

This chain joins TRBV25-1 and TRBJ1-1, with 11 bases lining up with TRBD1. The J segment lost 4 bases and the V segment lost 6 bases, leaving 10 bases of the junction unmatched. Germline lookup yields CDR1 MGHDK and CDR2 SYGVNS. CDR3 length equals 16 residues. The CDR3 sequence: CASSRDRGMFGTEAFF. In nucleotides, the CDR3 is TGTGCCAGCAGCCGGGACAGGGGGATGTTTGGCACTGAAGCTTTCTTT.

The chain employs TRBV10-3 and TRBJ1-4; 9 bases are shared with TRBD1. This CDR3 spans 16 amino acids. Germline lookup yields CDR1 ENHRY and CDR2 SYGVKD. The junction had 9 bases not matched to a gene; V was cut back by 0 bases and J by 10 bases. CDR3 residues: CAISESMGQGSTKLFF. The CDR3 region has the DNA TGTGCCATCAGTGAGTCAATGGGACAGGGAAGTACAAAACTGTTTTTT.

This chain links TRBV27 with TRBJ2-7, with 11 bases that match TRBD2. The CDR3 extends over 16 amino acids. Germline CDR1 MNHEY, CDR2 SMNVEV (reference sequence). V lost 6 bases to trimming and J lost 3 bases; unmatched junction nucleotides: 10. CDR3 amino acids: CASSRPSGTSGYEQYF. CDR3 bases: TGTGCCAGCAGCCGACCCTCGGGGACTAGCGGCTACGAGCAGTACTTC.

The V gene is TRBV11-2, the J gene TRBJ1-1; the D gene is possibly TRBD1 (6 bases). V was cut by 5 bases and J by 1 base, with 14 bases left in between. The CDR3 has 15 residues. The germline gives CDR1 SGHAT, CDR2 FQNNGV. In DNA, the CDR3 is TGTGCCAGCAGCGTACAGGGCCTTGGGAACACTGAAGCTTTCTTT. Residues: CASSVQGLGNTEAFF.

The J gene is TRBJ2-5, the V gene TRBV29-1; 14 bases align to TRBD2. The CDR3 spans 14 residues. The germline V gene has CDR1 SQVTM and CDR2 ANQGSEA. V dropped 6 bases and J dropped 4; count of bases not matched to a gene: 4. The chain's CDR3 is CSVATSGRGETQYF. Here the CDR3 DNA reads TGCAGCGTCGCGACTAGCGGGAGGGGAGAGACCCAGTACTTC.

This chain uses TRBV6-6 with TRBJ2-7; 8 positions match TRBD1. Losses at the gene ends were 6 bases for V and 3 bases for J; bases not matched to a gene: 13. The CDR3 has 16 residues. Germline lookup yields CDR1 MNHNY and CDR2 SVGAGI (reference sequence). CDR3 protein: CASSSRGGTGGYEQYF. In nucleotides, the CDR3 is TGTGCCAGCAGCTCCAGGGGCGGGACAGGAGGCTACGAGCAGTACTTC.

This clone was detected only once. This rearrangement joins TRBV4-3 to TRBJ1-2; TRBD1 agrees at 7 bases. The CDR3 has 15 residues. The V gene end was trimmed by 0 bases and the J gene end by 4 bases; junction bases not matched to a gene: 5. Germline V gene sequence: CDR1 LGHNA, CDR2 YSLEER. As DNA, the CDR3 is TGCGCCAGCAGCCAAGATCAGGCAGGGGGCTATGGCTACACCTTC. Translation: CASSQDQAGGYGYTF.

This clone was found once. The chain couples TRBV14 to TRBJ2-3, with TRBD2 matching over 8 bases. Germline CDR1 and CDR2: SGHDN and FVKESK. V shed 1 base and J 3 bases; nucleotides not matched to a gene: 6. This CDR3 comprises 16 residues. The chain's CDR3 is CASSQAPAGDTDTQYF. CDR3 nucleotides: TGTGCCAGCAGCCAAGCTCCAGCGGGAGATACAGATACGCAGTATTTT. The complete variable domain, with remaining parts taken from reference TRBV14 and TRBJ2-3, reads EAGVTQFPSHSVIEKGQTVTLRCDPISGHDNLYWYRRVMGKEIKFLLHFVKESKQDESGMPNNRFLAERTGGTYSTLKVQPAELEDSGVYFCASSQAPAGDTDTQYFGPGTRLTVL.

The chain links TRBV7-2 to TRBJ2-5; 14 nucleotides align to TRBD2. Germline V CDR1 and CDR2: SGHTA, FQGNSA. The CDR3 loop spans 15 amino acids. The junction had 1 base not matched to a gene; V was cut back by 4 bases and J by 3 bases. CDR3 protein: CASSWGLAGEETQYF. The CDR3 DNA is TGTGCCAGCAGCTGGGGACTAGCGGGGGAAGAGACCCAGTACTTC.